These T cell receptor beta chains were read from a single sample in a study of cytomegalovirus exposure and HLA in healthy donors. Sequencing used immunoSEQ multiplex PCR; TCRdb keeps in-frame clones, though not all of them. The table includes 100,000 to 150,000 clones, around 75% detected once. The sequenced material came from PBMCs. The receptor source for this set is a woman in her forties or fifties in good health and CMV-seropositive. The CDR3 runs from the conserved cysteine through the conserved F or W. A D gene is named only where the DNA matches it firmly. Clone size is stated in some rows and not others, as once, few, many or a class when expanded.

size: few
J: TRBJ1-4
D: NA
V: TRBV6-4
CDR3: CASSEVRGATNEKLFF
DNA: TGTGCCAGCAGTGAAGTCCGGGGGGCAACTAATGAAAAACTGTTTTTT

size: NA
J: TRBJ1-2
D: NA
V: TRBV10-3
CDR3: CAISESTARVSGYTF
DNA: TGTGCCATCAGTGAGTCGACGGCCAGGGTGTCTGGCTACACCTTC

size: NA
J: TRBJ1-2
D: TRBD1
V: TRBV4-1
CDR3: CASSSPDRGDYGYTF
DNA: TGCGCCAGCAGCTCCCCGGACAGGGGTGACTATGGCTACACCTTC

size: NA
J: TRBJ2-3
D: NA
V: TRBV30
CDR3: CAWRAFAGSTDTQYF
DNA: TGTGCCTGGAGGGCGTTTGCGGGGAGCACAGATACGCAGTATTTT

size: NA
J: TRBJ2-5
D: TRBD2
V: TRBV9
CDR3: CASSVTSGLPQETQYF
DNA: TGTGCCAGCAGCGTAACTAGCGGGCTCCCTCAAGAGACCCAGTACTTC

size: once
J: TRBJ2-2
D: NA
V: TRBV5-1
CDR3: CASSLVAGTPTGELFF
DNA: TGCGCCAGCAGCTTGGTGGCCGGGACTCCTACCGGGGAGCTGTTTTTT

size: NA
J: TRBJ1-5
D: NA
V: TRBV2
CDR3: CASRDGGASNQPQHF
DNA: TGTGCCAGCAGGGATGGGGGGGCGAGCAATCAGCCCCAGCATTTT

size: NA
J: TRBJ1-2
D: NA
V: TRBV9
CDR3: CASSDGGVRSYGYTF
DNA: TGTGCCAGCAGCGACGGGGGGGTGCGGTCCTATGGCTACACCTTC

size: NA
J: TRBJ2-3
D: TRBD2
V: TRBV6-4
CDR3: CASTLTSRLTDTQYF
DNA: TGTGCCAGCACCTTGACTAGCAGACTCACAGATACGCAGTATTTT

size: once
J: TRBJ2-1
D: NA
V: TRBV20-1
CDR3: CSASTRRGQFF
DNA: TGCAGTGCTAGCACCCGAAGAGGGCAGTTCTTC

size: NA
J: TRBJ2-1
D: NA
V: TRBV7-9
CDR3: CASSLGQGPPYNEQFF
DNA: TGTGCCAGCAGCTTGGGGCAGGGCCCGCCCTACAATGAGCAGTTCTTC

size: few
J: TRBJ2-5
D: NA
V: TRBV6-5
CDR3: CASSYAGDRETQYF
DNA: TGTGCCAGCAGTTACGCAGGGGATCGCGAGACCCAGTACTTC

size: once
J: TRBJ1-5
D: TRBD1
V: TRBV4-1
CDR3: CASSQTGVEPQHF
DNA: TGCGCCAGCAGCCAAACAGGGGTAGAGCCCCAGCATTTT

size: NA
J: TRBJ2-6
D: NA
V: TRBV5-1
CDR3: CASSPTDSGANVLTF
DNA: TGCGCCAGCAGCCCTACCGACTCTGGGGCCAACGTCCTGACTTTC

size: NA
J: TRBJ2-1
D: NA
V: TRBV7-2
CDR3: CASSLAGRNEQFF
DNA: TGTGCCAGCAGCTTAGCGGGCAGGAATGAGCAGTTCTTC

size: NA
J: TRBJ2-3
D: NA
V: TRBV7-2
CDR3: CASSFRRGGAVLGTDTQYF
DNA: TGTGCCAGCAGCTTTAGGAGAGGGGGGGCCGTTTTGGGCACAGATACGCAGTATTTT

size: NA
J: TRBJ1-5
D: NA
V: TRBV25-1
CDR3: CASSDVGGNQPQHF
DNA: TGTGCCAGCAGTGATGTAGGGGGCAATCAGCCCCAGCATTTT

size: NA
J: TRBJ1-4
D: NA
V: TRBV10-3
CDR3: CVISESSEKLFF
DNA: TGTGTCATCAGTGAGTCGTCGGAAAAACTGTTTTTT

size: few
J: TRBJ2-3
D: TRBD1
V: TRBV28
CDR3: CASSSLTGGIDTQYF
DNA: TGTGCCAGCAGTTCCTTGACAGGGGGGATAGATACGCAGTATTTT

size: NA
J: TRBJ1-6
D: TRBD1
V: TRBV2
CDR3: CASSDQGALNSPLHF
DNA: TGTGCCAGCAGTGACCAGGGGGCGCTTAATTCACCCCTCCACTTT

size: NA
J: TRBJ1-1
D: NA
V: TRBV7-9
CDR3: CASSLAVGRNTEAFF
DNA: TGTGCCAGCAGCTTAGCGGTCGGGAGGAACACTGAAGCTTTCTTT

size: few
J: TRBJ2-1
D: TRBD1
V: TRBV6-5
CDR3: CASSQIPGQGNEQFF
DNA: TGTGCCAGCAGTCAAATACCGGGACAGGGCAATGAGCAGTTCTTC

size: NA
J: TRBJ2-3
D: TRBD1
V: TRBV10-3
CDR3: CAISAMTGGSTDTQYF
DNA: TGTGCCATCAGTGCGATGACAGGGGGTAGCACAGATACGCAGTATTTT

size: NA
J: TRBJ1-2
D: NA
V: TRBV7-9
CDR3: CASSLLGANGYTF
DNA: TGTGCCAGCAGCTTACTGGGGGCGAATGGCTACACCTTC

size: NA
J: TRBJ2-7
D: NA
V: TRBV5-6
CDR3: CASSLRRNEPYEQYF
DNA: TGTGCCAGCAGCTTGCGGAGAAATGAACCCTACGAGCAGTACTTC

size: NA
J: TRBJ1-1
D: NA
V: TRBV5-6
CDR3: CASSFGPAGTEAFF
DNA: TGTGCCAGCAGCTTCGGGCCGGCGGGCACTGAAGCTTTCTTT

size: NA
J: TRBJ2-7
D: NA
V: TRBV20-1
CDR3: CSAGNYEQYF
DNA: TGCAGTGCCGGCAACTACGAGCAGTACTTC

size: once
J: TRBJ2-7
D: NA
V: TRBV7-3
CDR3: CASSLTSGMDEQYF
DNA: TGTGCCAGCAGCTTAACTAGCGGAATGGACGAGCAGTACTTC

size: NA
J: TRBJ1-5
D: TRBD1
V: TRBV2
CDR3: CASSQGAGQPQHF
DNA: TGTGCCAGCAGCCAGGGGGCAGGTCAGCCCCAGCATTTT

size: NA
J: TRBJ1-1
D: TRBD1
V: TRBV10-3
CDR3: CAISGSGGGGNTEAFF
DNA: TGTGCCATCAGTGGATCAGGGGGCGGAGGGAACACTGAAGCTTTCTTT

size: NA
J: TRBJ2-1
D: TRBD2
V: TRBV25-1
CDR3: CASRANPGTSWDLFF
DNA: TGTGCCAGCAGAGCTAACCCCGGGACTAGCTGGGATCTGTTCTTC

size: NA
J: TRBJ2-5
D: NA
V: TRBV4-1
CDR3: CASSRGEETQYF
DNA: TGCGCCAGCAGCCGGGGGGAAGAGACCCAGTACTTC

size: NA
J: TRBJ2-1
D: TRBD2
V: TRBV5-1
CDR3: CASMDLTSGGASYNEQFF
DNA: TGCGCCAGCATGGACCTGACTAGCGGGGGGGCCTCCTACAATGAGCAGTTCTTC

size: NA
J: TRBJ2-3
D: NA
V: TRBV30
CDR3: CAWRGALNTQYF
DNA: TGTGCCTGGAGGGGGGCCCTGAACACGCAGTATTTT

size: NA
J: TRBJ1-3
D: TRBD1
V: TRBV5-6
CDR3: CASSSTDRGAGNTIYF
DNA: TGTGCCAGCAGCTCCACGGACAGGGGCGCAGGAAACACCATATATTTT

size: NA
J: TRBJ2-5
D: NA
V: TRBV6-5
CDR3: CASSYSGVVETQYF
DNA: TGTGCCAGCAGTTACTCCGGGGTTGTGGAGACCCAGTACTTC

size: NA
J: TRBJ1-4
D: TRBD1
V: TRBV27
CDR3: CASSLSTGLNEKLFF
DNA: TGTGCCAGCAGTTTGTCGACAGGGCTGAATGAAAAACTGTTTTTT

size: NA
J: TRBJ1-5
D: NA
V: TRBV20-1
CDR3: CSARVAGSATF
DNA: TGCAGTGCTAGAGTTGCGGGTTCTGCGACTTTT

size: NA
J: TRBJ1-5
D: TRBD1
V: TRBV29-1
CDR3: CSVEDRPEKHF
DNA: TGCAGCGTAGAGGACAGGCCGGAGAAGCATTTT

size: NA
J: TRBJ2-2
D: TRBD1
V: TRBV25-1
CDR3: CASSPVKGQVPNTGELFF
DNA: TGTGCCAGCAGTCCCGTGAAGGGACAGGTTCCTAACACCGGGGAGCTGTTTTTT

size: NA
J: TRBJ2-2
D: TRBD2
V: TRBV5-6
CDR3: CASSLAKGGGWNTGELFF
DNA: TGTGCCAGCAGCTTGGCCAAGGGCGGGGGATGGAACACCGGGGAGCTGTTTTTT

size: NA
J: TRBJ2-7
D: NA
V: TRBV2
CDR3: CATRDWSYEQYF
DNA: TGTGCCACCCGAGACTGGTCCTACGAGCAGTACTTC

size: NA
J: TRBJ2-1
D: TRBD2
V: TRBV13
CDR3: CASSFGLAGKVYEQFF
DNA: TGTGCCAGCAGCTTCGGGCTAGCGGGAAAGGTGTATGAGCAGTTCTTC

size: NA
J: TRBJ1-4
D: NA
V: TRBV15
CDR3: CATSPPGEPNEKLFF
DNA: TGTGCCACCAGCCCCCCGGGGGAACCTAATGAAAAACTGTTTTTT

size: NA
J: TRBJ1-1
D: NA
V: TRBV5-1
CDR3: CASSLVEVTEAFF
DNA: TGCGCCAGCAGCTTGGTAGAGGTAACTGAAGCTTTCTTT

size: NA
J: TRBJ1-4
D: NA
V: TRBV5-1
CDR3: CASSFESGTNEKLFF
DNA: TGCGCCAGCAGCTTCGAATCGGGGACTAATGAAAAACTGTTTTTT

size: NA
J: TRBJ2-7
D: NA
V: TRBV7-8
CDR3: CASSLAGGVGSYEQYF
DNA: TGTGCCAGCAGCTTAGCGGGCGGGGTCGGGTCCTACGAGCAGTACTTC

size: NA
J: TRBJ1-5
D: NA
V: TRBV5-1
CDR3: CASSLDGLNQPQHF
DNA: TGCGCCAGCAGCTTGGACGGTCTCAATCAGCCCCAGCATTTT

size: NA
J: TRBJ1-1
D: NA
V: TRBV5-1
CDR3: CASSLAVNTEAFF
DNA: TGCGCCAGCAGCTTGGCCGTGAACACTGAAGCTTTCTTT

size: NA
J: TRBJ1-2
D: NA
V: TRBV18
CDR3: CASSVNRDGYTF
DNA: TGTGCCAGCTCTGTCAACAGGGATGGCTACACCTTC

size: few
J: TRBJ1-6
D: NA
V: TRBV7-9
CDR3: CASSPLSAPDNSPLHF
DNA: TGTGCCAGCAGCCCCCTTAGCGCTCCCGATAATTCACCCCTCCACTTT